These 21 T cell receptor beta chains were sequenced from one sample in a study of cytomegalovirus exposure and HLA in healthy donors (dated by TCRdb to 2015 to 2018). The library relied on the immunoSEQ multiplex PCR assay. The multiplex PCR relied on a mix of 60 forward primers for TCR Vbeta segments and 13 reverse primers for TCR Jbeta segments. The table comes from immuneACCESS by way of TCRdb, which keeps in-frame sequences with V and J called. Part of the clones is missing from these tables; in studies checked, under half for an unresolved V gene and the rest for unknown reasons. The sample table includes around 200,000 clones. Over 0.75% of the sample comes from the top ten. Sequencing was carried out using PBMCs. These receptors were taken from a woman in her twenties or thirties in good health and CMV-seropositive.

The chain combines TRBV4-1 with TRBJ1-2; TRBD1 matches 9 bases. Germline CDR1 reads MGHRA; CDR2 reads YSYEKL. Trimming removed 4 bases from V and 0 bases from J; junction bases left unmatched: 12. This CDR3 spans 18 amino acids. This CDR3 reads CASSPYRGQGLTNYGYTF. DNA for the CDR3: TGCGCCAGCAGCCCCTACCGGGGACAGGGACTAACTAACTATGGCTACACCTTC.

This rearrangement joins TRBV6-1 to TRBJ1-2; 9 bases line up with TRBD1. Germline V gene data show CDR1 as MNHNS and CDR2 as SASEGT. J lost 3 bases, V lost 4 bases, and 9 bases had no gene match. CDR3 length: 16 residues. CDR3 sequence (DNA): TGTGCCAGCAGTGTCCCCCCGGGACAGGGTGACTATGGCTACACCTTC. The encoded protein is CASSVPPGQGDYGYTF.

CDR3 nucleotides: TGTGCCAGCAGTTTGGGGACAGGAGGCAACGAGCAGTACTTC. As protein: CASSLGTGGNEQYF. The J gene is TRBJ2-7, the V gene TRBV28; TRBD1 aligns across 8 bases. Germline lookup yields CDR1 MDHEN and CDR2 SYDVKM. Trimming cost V 3 bases and J 5 bases; bases outside gene matches: 6. The CDR3 covers 14 residues.

CDR3 protein: CASSYRTSGSSYNEQFF. CDR3 coding DNA: TGTGCCAGCAGCTATCGGACTAGCGGGAGTTCCTACAATGAGCAGTTCTTC. The chain has TRBV12-1 and TRBJ2-1; TRBD2 was called by the table and not checked on the DNA. TRBV12-1 is a pseudogene. The CDR3 has 17 amino acids.

V usage is TRBV7-8 and J usage is TRBJ2-5; possibly TRBD2 for D (6 bases). In germline, CDR1 is SGHVS, CDR2 FQNEAQ. The ends were cut back, 6 bases at V and 7 bases at J, with 21 bases in the middle. This CDR3 spans 15 amino acids. The CDR3 nucleotides are TGTGCCAGCAGTCCCCCCGGGGGAAGGGTGGGGACCCAGTACTTC. This codes for CASSPPGGRVGTQYF.

The chain carries TRBV9 and TRBJ2-2, with D maybe TRBD2 (6 bases). The CDR3 has 17 residues. Germline V gene lookup returns CDR1 SGDLS and CDR2 YYNGEE. V was shortened by 1 base and J by 0 bases, with 13 bases between the two germline ends. The DNA of the CDR3 is TGTGCCAGCAGCGTAAGAGGAGCGGGTTCGAACACCGGGGAGCTGTTTTTT. Translating it yields CASSVRGAGSNTGELFF.

J is TRBJ1-2 and V is TRBV2; weak D call: TRBD1 (5 bases). Trimming left V 7 bases short and J 8 bases short, with 23 bases between. This CDR3 spans 15 amino acids. The germline V gene has CDR1 SNHLY and CDR2 FYNNEI. CDR3 nucleotide sequence: TGTGCCAGCACCTTGACCCAGGCAGGGAATCAAGGCTACACCTTC. Translating it yields CASTLTQAGNQGYTF.

The CDR3, as DNA: TGTGCCAGCAGCATACAGAGCACTGAAGCTTTCTTT. Protein sequence: CASSIQSTEAFF. This sequence joins TRBV2 and TRBJ1-1; no firm D call. V lost 6 bases and J 4 bases, leaving 9 bases between the germline ends. Germline loops: CDR1 SNHLY, CDR2 FYNNEI. The CDR3 length is 12 residues.

The gene calls are TRBV2 and TRBJ2-3; 9 bases align to TRBD2. V was pared by 4 bases and J by 1 base, with 3 bases of the junction left unmatched. This CDR3 contains 15 residues. CDR1 and CDR2 (germline): SNHLY, FYNNEI. The CDR3 loop reads CASSVERGGTDTQYF. CDR3 nucleotides: TGTGCCAGCAGTGTAGAGCGGGGGGGCACAGATACGCAGTATTTT.

The genes are TRBV7-2 and TRBJ2-1; tentatively, D is TRBD1 (5 bases). V was clipped by 1 base and J by 2 bases, with 12 bases between them. Looked up from germline, CDR1 is SGHTA and CDR2 is FQGNSA. The CDR3 totals 16 residues. The CDR3 region has the DNA TGTGCCAGCAGCTTAGTAGAGGTAGGGGCCTACAATGAGCAGTTCTTC. This gives the protein CASSLVEVGAYNEQFF. The full variable domain, in which reference TRBV7-2 and TRBJ2-1 provide the parts outside the CDR3, is GAGVSQSPSNKVTEKGKDVELRCDPISGHTALYWYRQSLGQGLEFLIYFQGNSAPDKSGLPSDRFSAERTGGSVSTLTIQRTQQEDSAVYLCASSLVEVGAYNEQFFGPGTRLTVL.

This CDR3 reads CASSLGTSGRVNEQFF. In DNA, the CDR3 is TGTGCCAGCAGCCTTGGGACTAGCGGGAGGGTCAATGAGCAGTTCTTC. The J gene is TRBJ2-1, the V gene TRBV11-3, with TRBD2 identical over 16 bases. With V trimmed by 5 bases and J by 6 bases, 4 bases remained unmatched. The CDR3 sequence is 16 residues long. Germline lookup yields CDR1 SGHNT and CDR2 YENEEA. Full variable domain (outside the CDR3, taken from reference TRBV11-3 and TRBJ2-1): EAGVVQSPRYKIIEKKQPVAFWCNPISGHNTLYWYLQNLGQGPELLIRYENEEAVDDSQLPKDRFSAERLKGVDSTLKIQPAELGDSAVYLCASSLGTSGRVNEQFFGPGTRLTVL.

The chain has TRBV7-6 and TRBJ2-4, with D possibly TRBD1 on 5 matching bases. In germline, CDR1 is SGHVS, CDR2 FNYEAQ. The CDR3 runs to 14 residues. Trimming cost V 1 base and J 4 bases, with 8 bases left between them. CDR3 in DNA: TGTGCCAGCAGCTTAGTGACAGAAAAAAACATTCAGTACTTC. Its translation is CASSLVTEKNIQYF.

V gene TRBV19 combines with J gene TRBJ2-2; TRBD1 aligns across 7 bases. Germline V lookup: CDR1 LNHDA, CDR2 SQIVND (reference sequence). The CDR3 sequence is 17 residues long. Germline trimming cut 8 bases from V and 0 bases from J; bases unmatched to any gene: 12. DNA of the CDR3: TGTGCCAGTTTCTCTCCCGGGACAGCCTCGAACACCGGGGAGCTGTTTTTT. Its translation is CASFSPGTASNTGELFF.

This chain links TRBV6-6 with TRBJ2-7; TRBD2 aligns across 11 bases. The ends lost 7 bases at V and 6 bases at J; junction bases unmatched: 11. The CDR3 is 15 amino acids. Germline assignment: CDR1 MNHNY and CDR2 SVGAGI (reference sequence). In DNA form, the CDR3 reads TGTGCCAGCACCAATTCACTAGCGGGAGAGATCGAGCAGTACTTC. Residues: CASTNSLAGEIEQYF.

V usage is TRBV5-1 and J usage is TRBJ1-1; D unresolved. Germline lookup yields CDR1 SGHRS and CDR2 YFSETQ. CDR3 length: 14 residues. V dropped 2 bases and J dropped 1 base, with 9 bases sitting between them. CDR3 in amino acids: CASSFASRNTEAFF. DNA for the CDR3: TGCGCCAGCAGCTTCGCCTCCAGGAACACTGAAGCTTTCTTT.

The J gene is TRBJ2-7, the V gene TRBV27; 11 nucleotides match TRBD2. This CDR3 comprises 19 residues. The junction had 16 bases not matched to a gene; V was cut back by 3 bases and J by 3 bases. In germline, CDR1 is MNHEY, CDR2 SMNVEV (reference sequence). The CDR3 spells CASSFRASGGPNIYYEQYF. CDR3 DNA sequence: TGTGCCAGCAGTTTCCGCGCTAGCGGGGGGCCCAACATTTACTACGAGCAGTACTTC.

This rearrangement joins TRBV11-3 to TRBJ1-6; perhaps TRBD1 as D (5 bases). The germline V gene encodes CDR1 SGHNT and CDR2 YENEEA. The V end lost 5 bases, the J end lost 8 bases, and 13 bases lay between the germline ends. The CDR3 is 14 residues long. The CDR3 nucleotides read TGTGCCAGCAGCGAAGACAGAGATTATTCACCCCTCCACTTT. This gives the protein CASSEDRDYSPLHF. Full variable domain (remainder filled in from reference TRBV11-3 and TRBJ1-6): EAGVVQSPRYKIIEKKQPVAFWCNPISGHNTLYWYLQNLGQGPELLIRYENEEAVDDSQLPKDRFSAERLKGVDSTLKIQPAELGDSAVYLCASSEDRDYSPLHFGNGTRLTVT.

The chain joins TRBV11-3 to TRBJ2-5; 10 nucleotides agree with TRBD1. The CDR3 is 14 amino acids. From germline, CDR1 is SGHNT and CDR2 YENEEA. Trimming removed 3 bases from V and 3 bases from J; junction bases left unmatched: 1. In DNA, the CDR3 is TGTGCCAGCAGCTTCGGACAGGGGGAAGAGACCCAGTACTTC. This encodes CASSFGQGEETQYF. Looking up the rest from reference TRBV11-3 and TRBJ2-5 gives the full variable domain: EAGVVQSPRYKIIEKKQPVAFWCNPISGHNTLYWYLQNLGQGPELLIRYENEEAVDDSQLPKDRFSAERLKGVDSTLKIQPAELGDSAVYLCASSFGQGEETQYFGPGTRLLVL.

The rearrangement uses TRBV7-6 and TRBJ2-2, with 15 bases that match TRBD2. V trimming: 10 bases; J trimming: 3 bases; junction bases outside the gene matches: 9. The CDR3 totals 17 residues. In germline, CDR1 is SGHVS, CDR2 FNYEAQ. CDR3 nucleotides: TGTGCCACTACGGGACTAGCGGGAGGTACTTACACCGGGGAGCTGTTTTTT. Amino acids: CATTGLAGGTYTGELFF.

The chain couples TRBV15 to TRBJ2-5; D unclear. Matching the DNA end better, TRBJ2-7 makes the J call doubtful. Germline CDR1 and CDR2: LNHNV and YYDKDF (reference sequence). The CDR3 consists of 15 residues. In nucleotides, the CDR3 is TGTGCCACCAGCAGAGCCGCAGGTGGCTCCTACGAGCAGTACTTC. Its protein product is CATSRAAGGSYEQYF.

The chain has TRBV7-9 and TRBJ2-1; D is unclear. The CDR3 totals 12 residues. Per the germline V gene, CDR1 is SEHNR and CDR2 is FQNEAQ (reference sequence). V lost 5 bases and J 6 bases, leaving 8 bases between the germline ends. Written as DNA, the CDR3 is TGTGCCAGCAGCATGCTAGGCAATGAGCAGTTCTTC. Protein sequence: CASSMLGNEQFF.